These 5 T cell receptor beta chains share one sample of origin, sequenced in a study of cytomegalovirus exposure and HLA in healthy donors (dated by TCRdb to about 2017). Library method: the immunoSEQ multiplex PCR assay. For the multiplex PCR, a mixture combining 60 forward primers for TCR Vbeta segments and 13 reverse primers for TCR Jbeta segments was used. This is the immuneACCESS table as TCRdb keeps it, with only in-frame sequences that have V and J called. A part of the clones is gone; compared with another copy, unresolved V genes explain less than half, and the rest is unexplained. The sample table holds more than 150,000 clones, of which about 80% were seen once. The ten largest clones represent less than 1.5% of the sample. Sequencing input: PBMCs. These receptor sequences come from a man between 18 and 29 years old in good health and CMV-seronegative.

V and J are TRBV18 and TRBJ1-1; 7 bases align to TRBD1. Germline V gene data show CDR1 as KGHSH and CDR2 as LQKENI. V lost 1 base, J lost 0 bases, and 8 bases stayed unmatched. The CDR3 runs 17 residues. The CDR3 nucleotides are TGTGCCAGCTCACCACGGGCACAGGGGTTCATGAACACTGAAGCTTTCTTT. Translated: CASSPRAQGFMNTEAFF. Full variable domain (missing parts from reference TRBV18 and TRBJ1-1): NAGVMQNPRHLVRRRGQEARLRCSPMKGHSHVYWYRQLPEEGLKFMVYLQKENIIDESGMPKERFSAEFPKEGPSILRIQQVVRGDSAAYFCASSPRAQGFMNTEAFFGQGTRLTVV.

The genes are TRBV7-9 and TRBJ2-7, with D perhaps TRBD1 (5 bases). The germline V gene has CDR1 SEHNR and CDR2 FQNEAQ (reference sequence). V dropped 9 bases and J dropped 2 bases, with 8 bases sitting between them. CDR3 length: 11 amino acids. The CDR3 loop reads CASGQAYEQYF. CDR3 bases: TGTGCCAGTGGACAAGCCTACGAGCAGTACTTC.

This clone was recorded once. CDR3 region: CASSIGGEVQPQHF. Written as DNA, the CDR3 is TGTGCCAGTAGTATCGGCGGGGAAGTTCAGCCCCAGCATTTT. The chain has TRBV19 and TRBJ1-5, with D unresolved. The length of the CDR3 is 14 residues. Germline assignment: CDR1 LNHDA and CDR2 SQIVND (reference sequence). V lost 3 bases, J lost 6 bases, and 12 bases lay in between.

The rearrangement links TRBV11-2 to TRBJ2-1; 9 bases fit TRBD1. Germline CDR1 reads SGHAT; CDR2 reads FQNNGV. The CDR3 sequence is 15 residues long. The junction had 1 base not matched to a gene; V was cut back by 2 bases and J by 2 bases. CDR3 amino acids: CASSLHRGPYNEQFF. The CDR3 DNA sequence: TGTGCCAGCAGCTTACACAGGGGGCCCTACAATGAGCAGTTCTTC.

The V call is TRBV6-5, the J call TRBJ2-7, with TRBD1 matching 7 bases. The CDR3 totals 13 residues. CDR1 and CDR2 from the germline V gene are MNHEY and SVGAGI. The V and J ends lost 2 bases and 9 bases, in that order; junction bases with no gene match: 7. The CDR3 DNA reads TGTGCCAGCAGTTACGAGACAGGGCACGGGCAGTACTTC. Translating it yields CASSYETGHGQYF.